The clone carrying this T cell receptor (beta chain) has a handful of counts. The sample originates from a study of T cells after yellow fever vaccination. Germline loops: CDR1 SQVTM, CDR2 ANQGSEA. CDR3 size: 12 residues. V was clipped by 6 bases and J by 10 bases, with 18 bases between them. MiXCR was run by TCRdb on the 5' RACE reads, yielding one entry per CDR3 protein. The sample holds approximately 610,000 distinct CDR3 sequences, about a sixth seen once. The clonotype originates from a young man who received the YFV17D yellow fever vaccine. Material: PBMCs, obtained roughly 5 days after the first yellow fever vaccination. The chain combines TRBV29-1 with TRBJ1-1; tentative D call: TRBD1 (5 bases). As DNA, the CDR3 is TGCAGCGTCCCCCGGGGAGGGACGGGAGCTTTCTTT. The encoded protein is CSVPRGGTGAFF.